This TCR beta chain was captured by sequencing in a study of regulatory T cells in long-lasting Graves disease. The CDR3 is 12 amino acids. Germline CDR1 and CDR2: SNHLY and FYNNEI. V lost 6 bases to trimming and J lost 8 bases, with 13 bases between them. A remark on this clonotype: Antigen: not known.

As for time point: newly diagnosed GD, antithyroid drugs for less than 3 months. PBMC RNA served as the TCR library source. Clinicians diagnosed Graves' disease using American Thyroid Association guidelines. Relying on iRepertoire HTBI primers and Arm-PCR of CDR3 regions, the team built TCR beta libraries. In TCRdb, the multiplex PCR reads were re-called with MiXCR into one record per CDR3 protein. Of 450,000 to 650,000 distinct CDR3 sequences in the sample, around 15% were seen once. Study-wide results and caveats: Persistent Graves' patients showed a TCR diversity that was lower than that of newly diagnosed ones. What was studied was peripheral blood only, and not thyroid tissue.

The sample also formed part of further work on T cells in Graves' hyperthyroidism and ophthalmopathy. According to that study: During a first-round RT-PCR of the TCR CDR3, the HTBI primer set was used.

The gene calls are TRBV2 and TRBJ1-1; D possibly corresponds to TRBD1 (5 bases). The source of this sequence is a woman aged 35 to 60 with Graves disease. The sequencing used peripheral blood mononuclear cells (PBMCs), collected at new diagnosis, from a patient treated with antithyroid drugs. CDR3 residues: CASREGPHEAFF. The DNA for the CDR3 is TGTGCCAGCAGAGAGGGACCGCACGAAGCTTTCTTT.